The clone carrying this T cell receptor beta chain was seen a few times. Its antigen remains unidentified. Germline loops: CDR1 DFQATT, CDR2 SNEGSKA (reference sequence). The CDR3 is 12 residues long. Trimming removed 6 bases from V and 6 bases from J; junction bases left unmatched: 2. The study excluded patients with uncontrolled infection, other autoimmune disease, pregnancy or lactation. Amplification of TCR beta CDR3 regions was performed using RNA transcripts as template. The HTBI primer set was used in a first-round RT-PCR of the TCR CDR3. TCRdb itself ran the multiplex PCR reads through MiXCR, one entry per CDR3 protein. This sample yields roughly 280,000 distinct CDR3 sequences, of which roughly 22% are seen a single time; around 60% belongs to the top ten. The data derive from a study of T cells in Graves' hyperthyroidism and ophthalmopathy. Across the study: Initial diagnosis, before any treatment, was when peripheral blood was collected. Study outcomes and limitations: Blood samples included most of the expanded thyroid clonotypes exceeding 0.001.

The chain joins TRBV20-1 to TRBJ2-1; 10 bases line up with TRBD1. The sequence was obtained from a young man with Graves' ophthalmopathy. Sequenced sample: blood. CDR3 DNA: TGCAGTGCGAGGACAGGGGGCAATGAGCAGTTCTTC. Its translation is CSARTGGNEQFF.